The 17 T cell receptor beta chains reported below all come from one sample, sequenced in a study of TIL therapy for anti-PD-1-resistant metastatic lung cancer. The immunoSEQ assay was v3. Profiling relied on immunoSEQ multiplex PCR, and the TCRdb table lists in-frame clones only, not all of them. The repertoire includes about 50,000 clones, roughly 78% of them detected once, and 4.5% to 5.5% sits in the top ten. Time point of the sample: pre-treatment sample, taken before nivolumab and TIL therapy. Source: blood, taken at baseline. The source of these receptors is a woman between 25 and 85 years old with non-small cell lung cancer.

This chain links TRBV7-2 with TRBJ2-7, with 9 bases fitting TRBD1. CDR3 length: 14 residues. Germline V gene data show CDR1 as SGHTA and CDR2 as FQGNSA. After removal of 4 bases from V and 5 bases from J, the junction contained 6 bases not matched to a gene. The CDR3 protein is CASSSPTGGNEQYF. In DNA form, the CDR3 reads TGTGCCAGCAGCTCACCGACAGGGGGTAACGAGCAGTACTTC.

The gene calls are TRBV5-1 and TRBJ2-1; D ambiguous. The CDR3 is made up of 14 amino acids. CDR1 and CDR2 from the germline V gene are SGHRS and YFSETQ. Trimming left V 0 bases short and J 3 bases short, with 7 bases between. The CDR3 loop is CASSLALDYNEQFF. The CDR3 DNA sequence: TGCGCCAGCAGCTTGGCCCTCGACTACAATGAGCAGTTCTTC.

Here the CDR3 DNA reads TGTGCCAGCAGTTCACTAGCAGATACGCAGTATTTT. Translated, it gives CASSSLADTQYF. The genes are TRBV5-6 and TRBJ2-3; weak D call: TRBD2 (5 bases). CDR3 length: 12 residues. Germline V gene lookup returns CDR1 SGHDT and CDR2 YYEEEE. V dropped 5 bases and J dropped 4 bases, with 8 bases sitting between them.

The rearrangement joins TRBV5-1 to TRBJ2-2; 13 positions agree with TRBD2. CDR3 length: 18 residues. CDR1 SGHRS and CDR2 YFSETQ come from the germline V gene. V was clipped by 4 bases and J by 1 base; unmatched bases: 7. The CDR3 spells CASSPGLAGAVNTGELFF. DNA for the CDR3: TGCGCCAGCAGCCCCGGACTAGCGGGAGCGGTGAACACCGGGGAGCTGTTTTTT.

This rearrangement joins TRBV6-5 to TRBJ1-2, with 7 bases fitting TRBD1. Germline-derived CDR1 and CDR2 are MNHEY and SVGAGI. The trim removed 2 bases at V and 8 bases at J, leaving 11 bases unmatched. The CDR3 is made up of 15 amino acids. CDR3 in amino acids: CASSYADRTLGGYTF. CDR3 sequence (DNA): TGTGCCAGCAGTTACGCGGACAGGACATTGGGGGGCTACACCTTC.

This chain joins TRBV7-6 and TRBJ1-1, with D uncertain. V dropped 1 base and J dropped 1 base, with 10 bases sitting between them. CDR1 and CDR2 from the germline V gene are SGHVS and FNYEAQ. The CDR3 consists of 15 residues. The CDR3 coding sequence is TGTGCCAGCAGCTTAGATGAGGGCCCGAACACTGAAGCTTTCTTT. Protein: CASSLDEGPNTEAFF. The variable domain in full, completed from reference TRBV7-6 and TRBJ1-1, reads GAGVSQSPRYKVTKRGQDVALRCDPISGHVSLYWYRQALGQGPEFLTYFNYEAQQDKSGLPNDRFSAERPEGSISTLTIQRTEQRDSAMYRCASSLDEGPNTEAFFGQGTRLTVV.

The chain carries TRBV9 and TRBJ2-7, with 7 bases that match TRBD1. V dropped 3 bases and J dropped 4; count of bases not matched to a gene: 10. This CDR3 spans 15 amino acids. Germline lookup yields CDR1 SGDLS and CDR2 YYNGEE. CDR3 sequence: CASSDPRTGSYEQYF. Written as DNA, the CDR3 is TGTGCCAGCAGCGACCCCCGGACAGGCTCTTACGAGCAGTACTTC. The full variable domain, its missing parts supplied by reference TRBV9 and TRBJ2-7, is DSGVTQTPKHLITATGQRVTLRCSPRSGDLSVYWYQQSLDQGLQFLIQYYNGEERAKGNILERFSAQQFPDLHSELNLSSLELGDSALYFCASSDPRTGSYEQYFGPGTRLTVT.

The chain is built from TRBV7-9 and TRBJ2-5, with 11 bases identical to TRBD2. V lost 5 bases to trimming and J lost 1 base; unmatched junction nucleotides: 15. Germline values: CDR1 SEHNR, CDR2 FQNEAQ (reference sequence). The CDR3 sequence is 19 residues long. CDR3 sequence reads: CASSPGGVAGGETQETQYF. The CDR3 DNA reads TGTGCCAGCAGCCCCGGCGGAGTAGCGGGAGGGGAGACCCAAGAGACCCAGTACTTC. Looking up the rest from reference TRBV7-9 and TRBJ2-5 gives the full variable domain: DTGVSQNPRHKITKRGQNVTFRCDPISEHNRLYWYRQTLGQGPEFLTYFQNEAQLEKSRLLSDRFSAERPKGSFSTLEIQRTEQGDSAMYLCASSPGGVAGGETQETQYFGPGTRLLVL.

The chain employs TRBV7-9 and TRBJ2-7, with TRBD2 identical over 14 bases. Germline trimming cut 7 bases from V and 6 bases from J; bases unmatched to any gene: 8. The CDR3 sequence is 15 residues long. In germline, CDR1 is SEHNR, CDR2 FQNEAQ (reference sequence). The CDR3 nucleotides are TGTGCCAGCAAAACGCCCGGACTAGCGGGAGGCGAGCAGTACTTC. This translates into CASKTPGLAGGEQYF.

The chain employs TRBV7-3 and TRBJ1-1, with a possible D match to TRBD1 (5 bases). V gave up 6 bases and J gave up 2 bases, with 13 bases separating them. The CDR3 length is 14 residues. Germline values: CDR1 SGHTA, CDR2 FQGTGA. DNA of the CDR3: TGTGCCAGCAGTCCCGGGGGACGTAACACTGAAGCTTTCTTT. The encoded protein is CASSPGGRNTEAFF.

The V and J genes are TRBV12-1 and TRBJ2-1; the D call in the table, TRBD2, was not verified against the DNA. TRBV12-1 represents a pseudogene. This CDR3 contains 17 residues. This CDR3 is CASSWAPTSGKCNEQFF. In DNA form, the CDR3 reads TGTGCCAGCAGCTGGGCCCCCACTAGCGGGAAATGTAATGAGCAGTTCTTC.

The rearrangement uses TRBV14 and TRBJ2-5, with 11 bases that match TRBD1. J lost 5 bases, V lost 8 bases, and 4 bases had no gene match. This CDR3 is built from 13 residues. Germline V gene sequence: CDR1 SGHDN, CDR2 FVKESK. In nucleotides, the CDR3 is TGTGCCAGCGGGACAGGGGGGCTGGAGACCCAGTACTTC. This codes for CASGTGGLETQYF.

This CDR3 is CASSVVTGGFTDTQYF. Here the CDR3 DNA reads TGTGCCAGCAGCGTAGTGACGGGGGGCTTCACAGATACGCAGTATTTT. This rearrangement joins TRBV9 to TRBJ2-3, with D possibly TRBD2 on 7 matching bases. The V gene's germline CDR1 is SGDLS and CDR2 YYNGEE. This CDR3 is built from 16 residues. The germline V and J ends were trimmed by 0 bases and 2 bases, with 13 bases remaining between them.

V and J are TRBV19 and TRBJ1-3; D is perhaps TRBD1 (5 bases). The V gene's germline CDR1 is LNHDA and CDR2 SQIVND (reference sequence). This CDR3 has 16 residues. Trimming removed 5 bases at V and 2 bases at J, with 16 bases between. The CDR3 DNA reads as TGTGCCAGTAGTTACCAGGACTGGGGGACTGGAAACACCATATATTTT. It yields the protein CASSYQDWGTGNTIYF.

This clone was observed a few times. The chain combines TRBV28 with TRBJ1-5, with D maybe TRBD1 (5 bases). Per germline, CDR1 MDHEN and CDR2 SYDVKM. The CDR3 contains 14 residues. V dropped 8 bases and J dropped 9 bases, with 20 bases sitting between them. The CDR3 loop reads CASAYSGTRWPQHF. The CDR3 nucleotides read TGTGCCAGCGCCTACTCGGGGACCCGGTGGCCCCAGCATTTT.

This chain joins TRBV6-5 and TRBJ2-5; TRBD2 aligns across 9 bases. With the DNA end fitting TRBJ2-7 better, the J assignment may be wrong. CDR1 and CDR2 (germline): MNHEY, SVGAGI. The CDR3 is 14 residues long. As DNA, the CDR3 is TGTGCCAGCAGAGGACTAGCGAGAGGCTACGAGCAGTACTTC. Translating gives CASRGLARGYEQYF.

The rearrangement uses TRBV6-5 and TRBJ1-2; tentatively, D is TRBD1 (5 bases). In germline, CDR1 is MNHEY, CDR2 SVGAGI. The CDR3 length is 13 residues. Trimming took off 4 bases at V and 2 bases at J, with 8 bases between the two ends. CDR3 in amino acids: CASSFGGNYGYTF. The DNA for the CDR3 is TGTGCCAGCAGTTTTGGGGGAAACTATGGCTACACCTTC.